The table lists the clone carrying this TCR beta chain with a few counts. Its antigen is not known. These data originate in a study of T-cell reconstitution after alpha-beta-depleted transplantation in children. Findings of the study overall: Surviving recipient T cells and thymic progenitors produced the high day-60 TCRbeta diversity seen in some patients.

Unique molecular identifiers were incorporated during preparation of the TCRbeta library. One entry per CDR3 protein, called by TCRdb with MiXCR from the PCR reads. The table lists around 370,000 distinct CDR3 sequences, 16% of them singletons. The germline V and J ends were trimmed by 0 bases and 6 bases, with 25 bases remaining between them. The CDR3 consists of 19 residues. Germline-derived CDR1 and CDR2 are MNHNS and SASEGT. The sequenced sample was PBMCs, mostly from graft donor cells, obtained 360 days after TCRalphabeta/CD19-depleted stem cell transplant. The chain recombines TRBV6-1 with TRBJ2-3; D tentatively fits TRBD1 or TRBD2 (5 bases each). The TCR sequence derives from a male patient aged 2-15 years who had a stem cell transplant for acute lymphoblastic leukemia, so the T cells may come from the graft donor. Here the CDR3 reads CASSEAELRRAGWPDTQYF. The CDR3 DNA follows: TGTGCCAGCAGTGAAGCGGAGTTGCGGCGGGCAGGGTGGCCGGATACGCAGTATTTT.